A single sample gave rise to the 18 T cell receptor beta chains below, sequenced in a study of blood T cell repertoires in COVID-19. Sequenced by immunoSEQ multiplex PCR; TCRdb stores in-frame clones only, minus some. The sample consists of about 100,000 clones, about 85% of them appearing once. What was sequenced was peripheral blood. The receptors come from a man aged 45-60 years with active COVID-19.

The chain uses TRBV9 and TRBJ2-2; no clear D gene. Germline V gives CDR1 SGDLS, CDR2 YYNGEE. CDR3 size: 13 residues. The V and J ends lost 5 bases and 3 bases respectively, with 8 bases between them. The chain's CDR3 is CASSRRDTGELFF. The DNA for the CDR3 is TGTGCCAGCAGTAGGAGAGACACCGGGGAGCTGTTTTTT. Full variable domain (remainder filled in from reference TRBV9 and TRBJ2-2): DSGVTQTPKHLITATGQRVTLRCSPRSGDLSVYWYQQSLDQGLQFLIQYYNGEERAKGNILERFSAQQFPDLHSELNLSSLELGDSALYFCASSRRDTGELFFGEGSRLTVL.

The chain carries TRBV4-3 and TRBJ1-5; no clear D. Trimming stripped 0 bases from V and 7 bases from J, with 10 bases between. CDR3 length equals 14 residues. Germline V gives CDR1 LGHNA, CDR2 YSLEER. The CDR3 here is CASSQEPRGQPQHF. CDR3 coding DNA: TGCGCCAGCAGCCAAGAACCCCGGGGACAGCCCCAGCATTTT.

J is TRBJ2-1 and V is TRBV6-4; a weak D match, TRBD1 (7 bases). V gave up 6 bases and J gave up 0 bases, with 18 bases separating them. The CDR3 has 17 amino acids. Germline CDR1 MRHNA, CDR2 SNTAGT. In DNA form, the CDR3 reads TGTGCCAGCAGCCGGAGGGGCAGGGGGAGCTCCTACAATGAGCAGTTCTTC. Translated: CASSRRGRGSSYNEQFF.

This chain connects TRBV27 to TRBJ2-7; a possible D gene is TRBD1 (6 bases). V lost 6 bases and J 3 bases, leaving 24 bases between the germline ends. The CDR3 has 17 amino acids. Germline CDR1 and CDR2: MNHEY and SMNVEV (reference sequence). In nucleotides, the CDR3 is TGTGCCAGCAGCCCCTATCCCCTCACGACAGGTTTCTACGAGCAGTACTTC. Its translation is CASSPYPLTTGFYEQYF.

The V gene is TRBV30, the J gene TRBJ2-1, with TRBD2 matching over 13 bases. CDR1 is GTSNPN and CDR2 is SVGIG in the germline V gene (reference sequence). This CDR3 is built from 15 residues. With V trimmed by 3 bases and J by 5 bases, 4 bases remained unmatched. DNA of the CDR3: TGTGCCTGGAGGCCCGGGACTAGCGGGGACAATGAGCAGTTCTTC. It specifies CAWRPGTSGDNEQFF. Combining the CDR3 with reference TRBV30 and TRBJ2-1 gives the whole variable domain SQTIHQWPATLVQPVGSPLSLECTVEGTSNPNLYWYRQAAGRGLQLLFYSVGIGQISSEVPQNLSASRPQDRQFILSSKKLLLSDSGFYLCAWRPGTSGDNEQFFGPGTRLTVL.

The chain links TRBV6-2 or TRBV6-3 to TRBJ2-1, with 13 bases that match TRBD2. CDR1 and CDR2 (germline): MNHEY, SVGEGT. The CDR3 extends over 18 amino acids. Losses at the gene ends were 3 bases for V and 2 bases for J; bases not matched to a gene: 7. CDR3 coding DNA: TGTGCCAGCAGTTATCAGACTAGCGGGGGGCCCCCCTACAATGAGCAGTTCTTC. Protein product: CASSYQTSGGPPYNEQFF.

The rearrangement uses TRBV27 and TRBJ1-3, with a tentative D call TRBD1 (5 bases). The ends were cut back, 5 bases at V and 3 bases at J, with 8 bases in the middle. The CDR3 totals 13 residues. The germline V gene has CDR1 MNHEY and CDR2 SMNVEV (reference sequence). CDR3 DNA: TGTGCCAGCAGTCCCAGGGTTGGAAACACCATATATTTT. Encoded protein: CASSPRVGNTIYF.

This clone was found a few times. The rearrangement joins TRBV2 to TRBJ1-6; maybe TRBD1 (5 bases). Germline V gene sequence: CDR1 SNHLY, CDR2 FYNNEI. CDR3 length equals 14 residues. The germline V and J ends were trimmed by 3 bases and 7 bases, with 10 bases remaining between them. This CDR3 is CASSDTGENSPLHF. Here the CDR3 DNA reads TGTGCCAGCAGTGATACGGGGGAGAATTCACCCCTCCACTTT.

The chain has TRBV5-1 and TRBJ1-3; 8 positions match TRBD1. The trim removed 0 bases at V and 4 bases at J, leaving 6 bases unmatched. Germline V lookup: CDR1 SGHRS, CDR2 YFSETQ. This CDR3 is 16 amino acids long. CDR3 nucleotide sequence: TGCGCCAGCAGCTTGGGCGGGACAGGAGGAGGAAACACCATATATTTT. Protein sequence: CASSLGGTGGGNTIYF.

For this clone: One end of the junction varies from germline; a read error may be responsible. The chain uses TRBV6-1 and TRBJ2-7; no clear D gene. The CDR3 has 11 residues. Germline-derived CDR1 and CDR2 are MNHNS and SASEGT. CDR3 in amino acids: CASSEFYGQYF. CDR3 DNA: TGTGCCAGCAGTGAATTTTACGGGCAGTACTTC.

This rearrangement joins TRBV14 to TRBJ2-5; TRBD1 matches at 8 bases. This CDR3 spans 16 amino acids. V was pared by 5 bases and J by 5 bases, with 13 bases of the junction left unmatched. Germline V lookup: CDR1 SGHDN, CDR2 FVKESK. The CDR3 region has the DNA TGTGCCAGCAGCAGACCGCGGGACAGGTACCGGGAGACCCAGTACTTC. This codes for CASSRPRDRYRETQYF.

This sequence joins TRBV3-1 (or the pseudogene TRBV3-2) and TRBJ2-5, with 10 bases aligning to TRBD2. The CDR3 sequence is 18 residues long. Germline V gives CDR1 LGHDT, CDR2 YNNKEL (reference sequence). V lost 0 bases to trimming and J lost 1 base; unmatched junction nucleotides: 8. The CDR3, as DNA: TGTGCCAGCAGCCAAGAGGGTGGGCTAGCGGGGGTCCAAGAGACCCAGTACTTC. This gives the protein CASSQEGGLAGVQETQYF.

The CDR3 region is CASSSFQGYEQYF. The CDR3 DNA is TGTGCCAGCAGTTCCTTCCAGGGTTACGAGCAGTACTTC. The rearrangement joins TRBV2 to TRBJ2-7, with D maybe TRBD1 (5 bases). The V gene lost 5 bases and the J gene lost 4 bases, with 12 bases spanning the gap. The V gene's germline CDR1 is SNHLY and CDR2 FYNNEI. The CDR3 contains 13 residues.

The V gene is TRBV5-4, the J gene TRBJ2-5, with 7 nucleotides matching TRBD1. Trimming took 4 bases from V and 2 from J; bases not matched to a gene: 8. Germline CDR1 and CDR2: SGHNT and YYREEE (reference sequence). The CDR3 spans 15 residues. This CDR3 reads CASSAGEGAQETQYF. For the CDR3, the DNA is TGTGCCAGCAGCGCAGGTGAGGGGGCGCAAGAGACCCAGTACTTC.

The chain recombines TRBV4-1 with TRBJ2-5; a possible D gene is TRBD1 (6 bases). The V gene lost 0 bases and the J gene lost 2 bases, with 10 bases spanning the gap. The CDR3 has 15 residues. Per germline, CDR1 MGHRA and CDR2 YSYEKL. DNA of the CDR3: TGCGCCAGCAGCCAAGACCGGGACAAACAAGAGACCCAGTACTTC. As protein: CASSQDRDKQETQYF.

The rearrangement uses TRBV4-1 and TRBJ2-5; TRBD2 is a possible D gene (6 bases). The germline CDR1 and CDR2 sequences are MGHRA and YSYEKL. The germline V and J ends were trimmed by 0 bases and 1 base, with 18 bases remaining between them. CDR3 length: 18 amino acids. In DNA, the CDR3 is TGCGCCAGCAGCCAAGAACAACAAGGAGGCGGGGTCCAAGAGACCCAGTACTTC. Its protein is CASSQEQQGGGVQETQYF.

This chain uses TRBV12-3 or TRBV12-4 with TRBJ1-5, with D unclear. Trimming took 2 bases from V and 7 from J, leaving 9 bases between them. The CDR3 contains 13 residues. The CDR3 bases are TGTGCCAGCAGTTTACAGGCGGGGCAGCCCCAGCATTTT. Residues: CASSLQAGQPQHF.

The V call is TRBV2, the J call TRBJ1-2; TRBD1 might be the D (6 bases). The CDR3 is 14 residues long. CDR1 is SNHLY and CDR2 is FYNNEI in the germline V gene. Trimming shortened V by 8 bases and J by 12 bases, and 25 bases separated the two germline ends. The CDR3 region has the DNA TGTGCCAGCCATGGGGGGGGCAGTTTCACGCGCGACACCTTC. It specifies CASHGGGSFTRDTF.